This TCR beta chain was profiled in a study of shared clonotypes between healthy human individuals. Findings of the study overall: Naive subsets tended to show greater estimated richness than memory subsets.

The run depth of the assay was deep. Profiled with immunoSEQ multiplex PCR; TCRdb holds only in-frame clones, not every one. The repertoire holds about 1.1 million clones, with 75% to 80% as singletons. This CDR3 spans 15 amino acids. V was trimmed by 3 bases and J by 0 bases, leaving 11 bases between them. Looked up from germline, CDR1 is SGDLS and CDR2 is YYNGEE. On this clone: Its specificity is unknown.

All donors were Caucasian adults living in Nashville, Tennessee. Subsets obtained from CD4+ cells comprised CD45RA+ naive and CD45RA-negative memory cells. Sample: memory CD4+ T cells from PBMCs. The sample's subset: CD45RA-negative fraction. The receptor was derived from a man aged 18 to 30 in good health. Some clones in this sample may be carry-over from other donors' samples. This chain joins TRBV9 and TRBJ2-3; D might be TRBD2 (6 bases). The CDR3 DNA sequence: TGTGCCAGCAGCGCCGGAAGCGGGAGCACAGATACGCAGTATTTT. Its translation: CASSAGSGSTDTQYF.